This is a list of T cell receptor beta chains from one sample in a study of T cells after yellow fever vaccination. TCRdb reanalysed the 5' RACE reads using MiXCR and keeps one entry per CDR3 protein. The sample yields fewer than 150,000 distinct CDR3 sequences, 6.5% to 9% seen once. Sample: CD4+ T cells sorted from PBMCs, taken about 41 days after the first yellow fever vaccination. All receptors derive from a man younger than 35 who received the YFV17D yellow fever vaccine. CDR3s include the opening cysteine and the closing phenylalanine or tryptophan. Each record gives: V gene, J gene, D gene, clone size, CDR3 protein, CDR3 DNA. D genes are given only for firm matches. The listing skips clone size in some rows; elsewhere it reads once, few, many or a size class.

>TRBV10-3|TRBJ2-4|TRBD1|many
CAISTTGGGNIQYF
TGTGCCATCAGCACGACAGGGGGGGGAAACATTCAGTACTTC
>TRBV4-1|TRBJ2-5|.|.
CASGRSGHPYQETQYF
TGCGCCAGCGGCAGGTCGGGGCACCCGTACCAAGAGACCCAGTACTTC
>TRBV5-1|TRBJ1-2|.|many
CASSPGGSLNYGYTF
TGCGCCAGCAGCCCGGGGGGAAGCCTTAACTATGGCTACACCTTC
>TRBV4-1|TRBJ2-5|TRBD2|many
CASSVFSGGTPSPQYF
TGCGCCAGCAGCGTATTTAGCGGGGGGACCCCTTCCCCCCAGTACTTC
>TRBV18|TRBJ1-1|.|few
CASSPPWARVAAEAFF
TGTGCCAGCTCACCACCGTGGGCCAGGGTGGCGGCTGAAGCTTTCTTT
>TRBV20-1|TRBJ2-6|.|many
CSARRSGANVLTF
TGCAGTGCTAGACGCTCTGGGGCCAACGTCCTGACTTTC
>TRBV6-2/TRBV6-3|TRBJ2-3|.|many
CASTNLGEQNTDTQYF
TGTGCCAGCACCAATCTGGGGGAGCAGAACACAGATACGCAGTATTTT
>TRBV7-8|TRBJ1-2|TRBD1|.
CASSSGLTGGITNYGYTF
TGTGCCAGCAGCTCAGGACTGACAGGGGGCATAACTAATTATGGCTACACCTTC
>TRBV20-1|TRBJ2-2|.|many
CSALNGGSNTGELFF
TGCAGTGCCCTAAATGGGGGTTCGAACACCGGGGAGCTGTTTTTT
>TRBV12-3/TRBV12-4|TRBJ2-1|TRBD1|many
CASSFSDRGRFGMGQFF
TGTGCCAGCAGTTTTAGTGACAGGGGGCGGTTCGGAATGGGGCAGTTCTTC
>TRBV6-5|TRBJ2-2|TRBD1|many
CASRSTGGVGELFF
TGTGCCAGCAGATCGACAGGGGGCGTCGGGGAGCTGTTTTTT
>TRBV6-5|TRBJ1-6|.|many
CASSYIRGGDSPLHF
TGTGCCAGCAGTTACATAAGGGGAGGAGATTCACCCCTCCACTTT
>TRBV12-3/TRBV12-4|TRBJ1-4|TRBD1|many
CASSREQGAGGEKLFF
TGTGCCAGCAGCAGGGAACAGGGGGCAGGAGGTGAAAAACTGTTTTTT
>TRBV18|TRBJ1-1|.|many
CASSPYFRAEAFF
TGTGCCAGCTCCCCTTATTTCAGGGCTGAAGCTTTCTTT
>TRBV7-9|TRBJ2-3|.|many
CASSSGPGGSDTQYF
TGTGCCAGCAGCTCGGGACCCGGGGGATCAGATACGCAGTATTTT
>TRBV6-1|TRBJ2-7|TRBD2|few
CASRPGLAGALPNEQYF
TGTGCCAGCAGACCAGGACTAGCGGGGGCTCTTCCTAACGAGCAGTACTTC
>TRBV20-1|TRBJ2-3|TRBD2|many
CSAGERGSTDTQYF
TGCAGTGCCGGGGAGCGGGGCAGCACAGATACGCAGTATTTT
>TRBV12-3/TRBV12-4|TRBJ2-1|TRBD2|.
CASRTLSGGAYNEQFF
TGTGCCAGCAGGACATTGAGCGGGGGGGCTTACAATGAGCAGTTCTTC
>TRBV7-3|TRBJ2-5|.|few
CASSGGLEETQYF
TGTGCCAGCAGCGGGGGGCTCGAGGAGACCCAGTACTTC
>TRBV3-1|TRBJ1-6|.|.
CASSLGSGVRAYNSPLHF
TGTGCCAGCAGCCTCGGGTCGGGAGTCAGAGCCTATAATTCACCCCTCCACTTT
>TRBV18|TRBJ2-7|TRBD1|many
CASSPPGTGEQYF
TGTGCCAGCTCACCTCCAGGGACAGGCGAGCAGTACTTC
>TRBV11-2|TRBJ2-3|.|many
CASSSRGRTDTQYF
TGTGCCAGCAGCTCTCGGGGCCGCACAGATACGCAGTATTTT
>TRBV4-2|TRBJ2-1|TRBD1|many
CASSQTGDMNEQFF
TGTGCCAGCAGCCAAACAGGGGACATGAATGAGCAGTTCTTC
>TRBV7-2|TRBJ2-5|.|many
CASSPMDYLYQETQYF
TGTGCCAGCAGCCCGATGGACTATCTGTACCAAGAGACCCAGTACTTC
>TRBV7-9|TRBJ2-1|TRBD2|many
CASTGGAGSYNEQFF
TGTGCCAGCACTGGAGGAGCGGGGTCGTACAATGAGCAGTTCTTC